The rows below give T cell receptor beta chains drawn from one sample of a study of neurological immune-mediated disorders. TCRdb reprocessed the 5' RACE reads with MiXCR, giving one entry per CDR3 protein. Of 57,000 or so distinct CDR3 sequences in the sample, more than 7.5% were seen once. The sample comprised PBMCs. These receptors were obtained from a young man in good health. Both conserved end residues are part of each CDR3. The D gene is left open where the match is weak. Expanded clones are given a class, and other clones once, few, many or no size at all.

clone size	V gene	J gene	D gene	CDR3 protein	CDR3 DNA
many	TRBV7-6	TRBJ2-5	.	CASSSPGGAGKGTQYF	TGTGCCAGCAGCTCACCGGGCGGGGCAGGGAAGGGGACCCAGTACTTC
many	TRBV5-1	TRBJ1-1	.	CASSLSAGMDTEAFF	TGCGCCAGCAGCTTGTCGGCAGGGATGGACACTGAAGCTTTCTTT
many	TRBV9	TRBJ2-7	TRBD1	CASSAGQGPLYEQYF	TGTGCCAGCAGCGCAGGACAGGGTCCCTTATACGAGCAGTACTTC
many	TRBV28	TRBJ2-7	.	CASSFWQGGYEQYF	TGTGCCAGCAGTTTTTGGCAGGGTGGGTACGAGCAGTACTTC
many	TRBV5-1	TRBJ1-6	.	CASSPSPGGNSPLHF	TGCGCCAGCAGCCCCAGCCCGGGGGGGAATTCACCCCTCCACTTT
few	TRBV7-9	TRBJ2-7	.	CASSHSGTLGYEQYF	TGTGCCAGCAGCCATTCCGGGACTTTGGGGTACGAGCAGTACTTC
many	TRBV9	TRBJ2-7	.	CASSVGTLSYEQYF	TGTGCCAGCAGCGTAGGGACCCTCTCCTACGAGCAGTACTTC
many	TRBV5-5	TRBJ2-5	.	CASRRGHQETQYF	TGTGCCAGCAGACGGGGACACCAAGAGACCCAGTACTTC
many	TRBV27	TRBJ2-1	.	CARGGYNEQFF	TGTGCCCGGGGCGGCTACAATGAGCAGTTCTTC
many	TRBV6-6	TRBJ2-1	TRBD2	CASSYPAGGSDEQFF	TGTGCCAGCAGTTACCCCGCGGGAGGGTCCGATGAGCAGTTCTTC
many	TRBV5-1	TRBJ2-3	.	CASSSLSGHTQYF	TGCGCCAGCAGCTCGTTAAGCGGCCATACGCAGTATTTT
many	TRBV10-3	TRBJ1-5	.	CAISESGGKNQPQHF	TGTGCCATCAGTGAGTCAGGGGGAAAGAATCAGCCCCAGCATTTT
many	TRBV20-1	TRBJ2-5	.	CSAPTGVQETQYF	TGCAGTGCCCCGACAGGAGTCCAAGAGACCCAGTACTTC
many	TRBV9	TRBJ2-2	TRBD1	CASSVGLAGQGGTGELFF	TGTGCCAGCAGCGTCGGACTCGCGGGACAGGGAGGAACCGGGGAGCTGTTTTTT
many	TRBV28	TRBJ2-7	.	CASSSPGQEYEQYF	TGTGCCAGCAGTTCACCGGGACAAGAGTACGAGCAGTACTTC
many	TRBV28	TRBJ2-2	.	CASRTSGAPNTGELFF	TGTGCCAGCAGAACTTCCGGGGCCCCAAACACCGGGGAGCTGTTTTTT
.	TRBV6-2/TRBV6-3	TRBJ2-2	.	CARSFQRELFF	TGTGCCAGAAGTTTTCAAAGGGAGCTGTTTTTT
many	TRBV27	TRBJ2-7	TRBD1	CASSSRQGAYEQYF	TGTGCCAGCAGTTCCAGACAGGGTGCCTACGAGCAGTACTTC
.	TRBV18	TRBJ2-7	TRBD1	CASSPGQVSYEQYF	TGTGCCAGCTCACCGGGACAGGTCTCCTACGAGCAGTACTTC
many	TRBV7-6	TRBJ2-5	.	CASSSGRETQYF	TGTGCCAGCAGCTCCGGTCGAGAGACCCAGTACTTC
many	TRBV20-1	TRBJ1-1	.	CSAGSPVKMNTEAFF	TGCAGTGCTGGCAGTCCCGTCAAAATGAACACTGAAGCTTTCTTT
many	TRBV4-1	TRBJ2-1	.	CASSQDPRAQPGVNNEQFF	TGCGCCAGCAGCCAAGATCCAAGGGCGCAGCCGGGAGTAAACAATGAGCAGTTCTTC
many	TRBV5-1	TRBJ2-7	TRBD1	CASSLAGQGSEQYF	TGCGCCAGCAGCTTGGCGGGACAGGGGAGCGAGCAGTACTTC
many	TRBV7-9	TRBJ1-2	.	CASSLVSLPASYTF	TGTGCCAGCAGCTTAGTCTCCCTGCCGGCGAGCTACACCTTC
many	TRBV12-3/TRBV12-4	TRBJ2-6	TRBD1	CASSGQGALVLGANVLTF	TGTGCCAGCAGTGGACAGGGGGCGTTGGTCCTTGGGGCCAACGTCCTGACTTTC
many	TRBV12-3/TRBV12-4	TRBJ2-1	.	CASSNGTWNEQFF	TGTGCCAGCAGTAACGGGACCTGGAATGAGCAGTTCTTC
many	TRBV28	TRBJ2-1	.	CASSLLGGEQFF	TGTGCCAGCAGCCTACTAGGAGGTGAGCAGTTCTTC
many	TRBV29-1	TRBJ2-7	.	CSVVPEAAWGSEQYF	TGCAGCGTTGTTCCGGAGGCAGCGTGGGGGAGCGAGCAGTACTTC
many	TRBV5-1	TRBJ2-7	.	CASSLEIQGRGEQYF	TGCGCCAGCAGCTTGGAGATCCAGGGAAGAGGCGAGCAGTACTTC
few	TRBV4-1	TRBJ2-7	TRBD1	CASSLQGAWIYEQYF	TGCGCCAGCAGCCTCCAGGGGGCATGGATCTACGAGCAGTACTTC
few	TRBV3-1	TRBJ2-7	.	CASSQVNSYSYEQYF	TGTGCCAGCAGCCAAGTAAACAGCTACTCCTACGAGCAGTACTTC
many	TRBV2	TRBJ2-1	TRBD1	CASSQDREDEQFF	TGTGCCAGCAGTCAGGACAGGGAGGATGAGCAGTTCTTC
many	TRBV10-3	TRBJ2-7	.	CAISGLTSNNEQYF	TGTGCCATCAGCGGACTAACCTCGAACAACGAGCAGTACTTC
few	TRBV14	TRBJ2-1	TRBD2	CASSRGLAYDEQFF	TGTGCCAGCAGCCGGGGACTAGCGTACGATGAGCAGTTCTTC
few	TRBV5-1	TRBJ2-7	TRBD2	CASSQWGGYEQYF	TGCGCCAGCAGCCAATGGGGGGGGTACGAGCAGTACTTC
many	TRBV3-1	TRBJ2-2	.	CASSYVGGPFTGELFF	TGTGCCAGCAGCTACGTCGGGGGGCCCTTCACCGGGGAGCTGTTTTTT
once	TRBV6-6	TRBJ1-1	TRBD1	CASTPSGGGEAFF	TGTGCCAGCACCCCCTCAGGGGGCGGGGAAGCTTTCTTT
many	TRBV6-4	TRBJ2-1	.	CASSEGSSNEQFF	TGTGCCAGCAGTGAGGGCAGCTCAAATGAGCAGTTCTTC